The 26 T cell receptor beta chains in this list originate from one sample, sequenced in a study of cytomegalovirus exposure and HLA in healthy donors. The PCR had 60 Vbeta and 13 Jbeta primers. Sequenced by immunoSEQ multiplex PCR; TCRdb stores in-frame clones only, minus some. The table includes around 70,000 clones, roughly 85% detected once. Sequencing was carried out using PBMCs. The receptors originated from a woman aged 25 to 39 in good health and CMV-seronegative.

CDR3 in DNA: TGTGCCAGCAGCTTAGGAGCGATAAATGAGCAGTTCTTC. Translating gives CASSLGAINEQFF. The genes are TRBV7-6 and TRBJ2-1; D unresolved. The germline CDR1 and CDR2 sequences are SGHVS and FNYEAQ. V dropped 1 base and J dropped 7 bases, with 8 bases sitting between them. This CDR3 has 13 amino acids.

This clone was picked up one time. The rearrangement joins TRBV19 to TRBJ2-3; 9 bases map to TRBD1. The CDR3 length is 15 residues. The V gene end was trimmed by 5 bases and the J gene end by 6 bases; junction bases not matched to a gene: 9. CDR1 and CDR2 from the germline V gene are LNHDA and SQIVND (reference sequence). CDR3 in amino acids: CASSFHWDREDTQYF. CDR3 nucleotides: TGTGCCAGTAGTTTCCATTGGGACAGGGAGGATACGCAGTATTTT.

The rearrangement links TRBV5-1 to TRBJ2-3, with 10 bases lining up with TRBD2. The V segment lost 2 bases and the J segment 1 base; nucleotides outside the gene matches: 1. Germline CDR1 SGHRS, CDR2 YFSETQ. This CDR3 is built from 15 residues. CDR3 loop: CASSFGTSGTDTQYF. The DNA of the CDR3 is TGCGCCAGCAGCTTCGGGACTAGCGGCACAGATACGCAGTATTTT.

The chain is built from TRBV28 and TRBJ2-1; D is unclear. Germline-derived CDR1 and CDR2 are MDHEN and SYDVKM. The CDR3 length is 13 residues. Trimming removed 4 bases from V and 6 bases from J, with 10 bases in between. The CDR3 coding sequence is TGTGCCAGCAGTTCCCTCCCGAGCAATGAGCAGTTCTTC. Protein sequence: CASSSLPSNEQFF. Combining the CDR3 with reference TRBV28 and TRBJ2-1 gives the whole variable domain DVKVTQSSRYLVKRTGEKVFLECVQDMDHENMFWYRQDPGLGLRLIYFSYDVKMKEKGDIPEGYSVSREKKERFSLILESASTNQTSMYLCASSSLPSNEQFFGPGTRLTVL.

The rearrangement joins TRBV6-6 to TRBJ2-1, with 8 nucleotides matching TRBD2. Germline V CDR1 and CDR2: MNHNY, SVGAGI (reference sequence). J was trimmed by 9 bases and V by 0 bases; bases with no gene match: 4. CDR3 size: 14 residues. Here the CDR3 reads CASSYSSGNAEQFF. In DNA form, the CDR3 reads TGTGCCAGCAGTTACTCTAGCGGGAATGCTGAGCAGTTCTTC.

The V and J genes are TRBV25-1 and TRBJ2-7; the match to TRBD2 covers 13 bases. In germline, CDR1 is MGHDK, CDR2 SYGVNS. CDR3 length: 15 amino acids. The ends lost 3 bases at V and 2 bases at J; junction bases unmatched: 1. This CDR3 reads CASSEGLAGPYEQYF. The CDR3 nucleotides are TGTGCCAGCAGTGAGGGACTAGCGGGACCCTACGAGCAGTACTTC.

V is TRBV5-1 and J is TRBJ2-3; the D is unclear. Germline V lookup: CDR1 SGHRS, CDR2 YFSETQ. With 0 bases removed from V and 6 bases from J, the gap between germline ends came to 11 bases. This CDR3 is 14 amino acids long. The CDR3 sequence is CASSLALAPDTQYF. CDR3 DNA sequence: TGCGCCAGCAGCTTGGCCTTAGCCCCGGATACGCAGTATTTT.

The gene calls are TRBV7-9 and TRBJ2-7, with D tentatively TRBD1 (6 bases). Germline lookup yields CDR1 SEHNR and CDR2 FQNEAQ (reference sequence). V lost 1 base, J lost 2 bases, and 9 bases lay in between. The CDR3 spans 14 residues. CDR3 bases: TGTGCCAGCAGCTTAGGGGACACCACCTACGAGCAGTACTTC. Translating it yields CASSLGDTTYEQYF.

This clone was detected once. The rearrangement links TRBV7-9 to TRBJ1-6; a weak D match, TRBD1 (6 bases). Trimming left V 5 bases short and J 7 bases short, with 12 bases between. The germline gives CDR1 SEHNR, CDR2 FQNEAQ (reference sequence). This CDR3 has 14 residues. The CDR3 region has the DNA TGTGCCAGCAGCCTATGGACAGACAATTCACCCCTCCACTTT. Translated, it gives CASSLWTDNSPLHF.

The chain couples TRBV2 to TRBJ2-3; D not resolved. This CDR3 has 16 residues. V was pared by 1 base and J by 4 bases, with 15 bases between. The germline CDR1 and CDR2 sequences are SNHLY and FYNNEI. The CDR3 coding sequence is TGTGCCAGCAGTGAAGACACCCGTTCGCCGCCAGATACGCAGTATTTT. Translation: CASSEDTRSPPDTQYF.

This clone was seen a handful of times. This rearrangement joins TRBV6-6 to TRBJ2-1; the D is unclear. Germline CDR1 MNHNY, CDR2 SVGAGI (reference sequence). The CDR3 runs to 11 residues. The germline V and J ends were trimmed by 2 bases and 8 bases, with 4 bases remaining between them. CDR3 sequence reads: CASSYGDEQFF. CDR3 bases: TGTGCCAGCAGTTACGGAGATGAGCAGTTCTTC.

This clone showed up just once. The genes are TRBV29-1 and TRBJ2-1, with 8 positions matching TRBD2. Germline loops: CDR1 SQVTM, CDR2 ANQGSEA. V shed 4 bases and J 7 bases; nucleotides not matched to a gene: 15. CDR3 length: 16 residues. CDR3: CSVGLGAGGGFNEQFF. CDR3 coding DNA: TGCAGCGTTGGGTTAGGGGCGGGAGGAGGTTTTAATGAGCAGTTCTTC.

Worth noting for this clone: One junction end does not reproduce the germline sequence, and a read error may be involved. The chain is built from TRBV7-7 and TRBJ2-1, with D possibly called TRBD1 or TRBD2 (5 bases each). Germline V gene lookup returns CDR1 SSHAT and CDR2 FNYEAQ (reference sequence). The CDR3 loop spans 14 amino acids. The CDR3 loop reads CASSLGAGRDEQFF. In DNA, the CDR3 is TGTGCTAGCAGCTTAGGGGCGGGTAGAGATGAGCAGTTCTTC.

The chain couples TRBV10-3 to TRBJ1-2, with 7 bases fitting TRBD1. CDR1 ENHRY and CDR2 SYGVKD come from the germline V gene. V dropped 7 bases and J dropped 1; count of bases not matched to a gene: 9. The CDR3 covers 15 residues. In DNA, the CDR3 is TGTGCCATCAACCCCACGACAGGGAGTAACTATGGCTACACCTTC. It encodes CAINPTTGSNYGYTF.

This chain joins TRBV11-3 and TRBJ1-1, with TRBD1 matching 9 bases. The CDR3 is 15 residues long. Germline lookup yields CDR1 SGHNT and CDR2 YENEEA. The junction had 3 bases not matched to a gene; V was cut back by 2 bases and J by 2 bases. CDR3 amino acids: CASSLPTGGNTEAFF. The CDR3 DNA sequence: TGTGCCAGCAGCTTACCCACAGGGGGCAACACTGAAGCTTTCTTT.

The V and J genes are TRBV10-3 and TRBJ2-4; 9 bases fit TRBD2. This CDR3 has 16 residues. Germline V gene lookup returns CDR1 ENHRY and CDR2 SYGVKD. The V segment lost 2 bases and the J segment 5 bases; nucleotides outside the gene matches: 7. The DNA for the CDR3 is TGTGCCATCAGTGAGCCGAAGCTAGCGGGACAAAACATTCAGTACTTC. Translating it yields CAISEPKLAGQNIQYF.

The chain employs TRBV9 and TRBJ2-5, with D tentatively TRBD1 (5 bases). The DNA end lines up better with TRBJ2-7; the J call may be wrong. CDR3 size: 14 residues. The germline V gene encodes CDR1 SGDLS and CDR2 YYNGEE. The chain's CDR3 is CASSVEGSSYEQYF. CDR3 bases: TGTGCCAGCAGCGTAGAGGGGTCCTCCTACGAGCAGTACTTC.

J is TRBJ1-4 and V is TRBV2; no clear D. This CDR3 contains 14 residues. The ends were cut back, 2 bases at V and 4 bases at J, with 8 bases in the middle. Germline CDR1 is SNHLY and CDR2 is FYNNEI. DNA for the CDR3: TGTGCCAGCAGTGAATTAGTATATAATGAAAAACTGTTTTTT. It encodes CASSELVYNEKLFF.

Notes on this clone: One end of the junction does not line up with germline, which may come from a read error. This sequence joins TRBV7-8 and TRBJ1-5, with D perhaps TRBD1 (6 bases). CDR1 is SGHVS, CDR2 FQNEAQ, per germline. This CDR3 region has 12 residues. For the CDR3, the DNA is TGTGCCAGCAGCTCGGACAGTTTTTCGAAACTTTTT. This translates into CASSSDSFSKLF. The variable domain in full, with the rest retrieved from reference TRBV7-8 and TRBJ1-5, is GAGVSQSPRYKVAKRGQDVALRCDPISGHVSLFWYQQALGQGPEFLTYFQNEAQLDKSGLPSDRFFAERPEGSVSTLKIQRTQQEDSAVYLCASSSDSFSKLFGDGTRLSIL.

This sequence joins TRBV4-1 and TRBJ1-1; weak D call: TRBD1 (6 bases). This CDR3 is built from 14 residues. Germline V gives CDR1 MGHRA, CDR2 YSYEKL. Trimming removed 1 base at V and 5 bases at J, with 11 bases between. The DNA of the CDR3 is TGCGCCAGCAGCCAAGTCGACAGGACGACTGAAGCTTTCTTT. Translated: CASSQVDRTTEAFF.

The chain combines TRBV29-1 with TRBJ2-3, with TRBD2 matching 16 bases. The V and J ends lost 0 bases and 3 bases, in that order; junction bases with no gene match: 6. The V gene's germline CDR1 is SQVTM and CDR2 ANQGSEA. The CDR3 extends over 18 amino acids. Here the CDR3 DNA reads TGCAGCGTTGAAGAGAGGGGACTAGCGGGAGGGCCGACAGATACGCAGTATTTT. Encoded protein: CSVEERGLAGGPTDTQYF.

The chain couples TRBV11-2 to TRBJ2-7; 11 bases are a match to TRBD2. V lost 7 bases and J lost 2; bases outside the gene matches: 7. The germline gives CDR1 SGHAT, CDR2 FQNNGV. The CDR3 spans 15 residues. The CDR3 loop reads CASTPLAGGTYEQYF. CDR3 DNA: TGTGCCAGCACTCCGCTAGCGGGAGGCACCTACGAGCAGTACTTC.

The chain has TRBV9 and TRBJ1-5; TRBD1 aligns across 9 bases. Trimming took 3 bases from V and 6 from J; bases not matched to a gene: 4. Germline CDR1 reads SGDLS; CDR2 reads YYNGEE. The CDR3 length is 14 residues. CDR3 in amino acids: CASSGTGGGQPQHF. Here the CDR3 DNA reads TGTGCCAGCAGCGGTACAGGGGGCGGTCAGCCCCAGCATTTT.

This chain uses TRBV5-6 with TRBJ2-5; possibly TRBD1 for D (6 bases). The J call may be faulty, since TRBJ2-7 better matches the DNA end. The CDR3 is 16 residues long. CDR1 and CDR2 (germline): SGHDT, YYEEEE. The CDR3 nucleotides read TGTGCCAGCAGCTGGGGGCAGGGCCTGGCGTCCTACGAGCAGTACTTC. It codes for CASSWGQGLASYEQYF.

CDR3 amino acids: CASSSTGNTGELFF. DNA for the CDR3: TGTGCCAGCAGCTCGACAGGGAACACCGGGGAGCTGTTTTTT. The J gene is TRBJ2-2, the V gene TRBV7-2; a weak D match, TRBD1 (6 bases). Trimming took 4 bases from V and 1 from J, leaving 7 bases between them. In germline, CDR1 is SGHTA, CDR2 FQGNSA. The CDR3 has 14 amino acids. The complete variable domain, with remaining parts taken from reference TRBV7-2 and TRBJ2-2, reads GAGVSQSPSNKVTEKGKDVELRCDPISGHTALYWYRQSLGQGLEFLIYFQGNSAPDKSGLPSDRFSAERTGGSVSTLTIQRTQQEDSAVYLCASSSTGNTGELFFGEGSRLTVL.

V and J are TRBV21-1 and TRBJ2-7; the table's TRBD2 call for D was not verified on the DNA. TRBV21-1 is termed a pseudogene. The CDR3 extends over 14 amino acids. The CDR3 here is CASSGTSGSHEQYF. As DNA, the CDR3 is TGTGCCAGCAGCGGGACTAGCGGGAGCCACGAGCAGTACTTC.